Each of the 32 T cell receptor beta chains below was sequenced from the same sample in a study of T and B cells in COVID-19 patients. Each TRB amplification used about 220-500 ng of genomic DNA from blood. TRB rearrangements were amplified by multiplex PCR with BIOMED2 TRB-A/B primers. TCRdb analysed the multiplex PCR reads with MiXCR anew, one entry per CDR3 protein. The data contain around 3,300 distinct CDR3 sequences, roughly 27% of them singletons. Material for sequencing was blood. The receptors stem from a human donor with active COVID-19. The donor label of this sample is uncertain.

V usage is TRBV6-2 or TRBV6-3 and J usage is TRBJ1-5; D is unclear. There are 16 residues in the CDR3. Germline V CDR1 and CDR2: MNHEY, SVGEGT. V shed 2 bases and J shed 3 bases, with 14 bases lying between them. CDR3 sequence: CASSYGVNPANQPQHF. DNA of the CDR3: TGTGCCAGCAGTTACGGGGTCAACCCCGCCAATCAGCCCCAGCATTTT.

The chain joins TRBV5-1 to TRBJ1-2; D unclear. Germline CDR1 SGHRS, CDR2 YFSETQ. The CDR3 consists of 13 residues. Trimming left V 4 bases short and J 1 base short, with 8 bases between. Here the CDR3 reads CASSGSSNYGYTF. The CDR3 coding sequence is TGCGCCAGCAGCGGGTCCAGTAACTATGGCTACACCTTC. The whole variable domain, filled in from reference TRBV5-1 and TRBJ1-2, reads KAGVTQTPRYLIKTRGQQVTLSCSPISGHRSVSWYQQTPGQGLQFLFEYFSETQRNKGNFPGRFSGRQFSNSRSEMNVSTLELGDSALYLCASSGSSNYGYTFGSGTRLTVV.

By share of the sample, this clonotype is medium-sized. Here the CDR3 reads CASSFWAILPNEQFF. CDR3 DNA sequence: TGTGCCAGCAGCTTTTGGGCTATCTTACCCAATGAGCAGTTCTTC. The chain has TRBV5-6 and TRBJ2-1, with D unresolved. Per the germline V gene, CDR1 is SGHDT and CDR2 is YYEEEE. This CDR3 region has 15 residues. Trimming removed 2 bases from V and 6 bases from J, with 15 bases in between.

A word on this clonotype: This could be a read error, since a much larger clone is one nucleotide away. The conserved closing phenylalanine or tryptophan is absent in this CDR3, likely reflecting a read error. The J gene is TRBJ1-1, the V gene TRBV29-1, with D maybe TRBD1 (6 bases). The CDR3 is 13 residues long. Germline V gene sequence: CDR1 SQVTM, CDR2 ANQGSEA. V lost 7 bases, J lost 2 bases, and 14 bases lay in between. The CDR3 loop is CSAKGTLNTEAFL. Here the CDR3 DNA reads TGCAGCGCCAAGGGGACACTTAACACTGAAGCTTTCCTT.

This clonotype showed up just once. The chain recombines TRBV7-6 with TRBJ2-5, with TRBD2 as a possible D gene (6 bases). CDR3 length: 15 residues. Germline V gene data show CDR1 as SGHVS and CDR2 as FNYEAQ. V dropped 0 bases and J dropped 2 bases, with 10 bases sitting between them. Here the CDR3 reads CASSLATGLQETQYF. In DNA, the CDR3 is TGTGCCAGCAGCTTAGCTACGGGACTTCAAGAGACCCAGTACTTC.

This clonotype is medium-sized within its sample. V is TRBV5-6 and J is TRBJ2-5, with TRBD1 as a possible D gene (5 bases). This CDR3 spans 12 amino acids. Trimming pared 5 bases from V and 2 bases from J, leaving 7 bases between. Germline V gene sequence: CDR1 SGHDT, CDR2 YYEEEE. The CDR3 here is CASRGLQETQYF. The DNA of the CDR3 is TGTGCCAGCAGGGGGCTACAAGAGACCCAGTACTTC.

This clonotype is categorized as medium-sized. This chain links TRBV19 with TRBJ2-5, with a possible D match to TRBD1 (5 bases). Per the germline V gene, CDR1 is LNHDA and CDR2 is SQIVND (reference sequence). V lost 6 bases, J lost 5 bases, and 13 bases lay in between. There are 13 residues in the CDR3. The CDR3 nucleotides are TGTGCCAGTAGCCGGCGACAGAAGGAGACCCAGTACTTC. Translated, it gives CASSRRQKETQYF.

This clonotype is judged medium-sized. V and J are TRBV18 and TRBJ1-4, with a possible D match to TRBD1 (5 bases). CDR3 length: 17 residues. Germline V gene lookup returns CDR1 KGHSH and CDR2 LQKENI. Trimming stripped 1 base from V and 3 bases from J, with 15 bases between. CDR3 in DNA: TGTGCCAGCTCACCACGTTTTCCGGGGGGAGCTAATGAAAAACTGTTTTTT. Protein: CASSPRFPGGANEKLFF. The full variable domain, its missing parts supplied by reference TRBV18 and TRBJ1-4, is NAGVMQNPRHLVRRRGQEARLRCSPMKGHSHVYWYRQLPEEGLKFMVYLQKENIIDESGMPKERFSAEFPKEGPSILRIQQVVRGDSAAYFCASSPRFPGGANEKLFFGSGTQLSVL.

This clonotype has only a few counts. The chain combines TRBV12-3 or TRBV12-4 with TRBJ2-5, with 9 bases aligning to TRBD1. V trimming: 2 bases; J trimming: 5 bases; junction bases outside the gene matches: 9. This CDR3 spans 16 amino acids. In DNA form, the CDR3 reads TGTGCCAGCAGTTTAATCGGGACAGGGCGTGGGGAGACCCAGTACTTC. It codes for CASSLIGTGRGETQYF.

This clonotype is judged medium-sized. J is TRBJ2-6 and V is TRBV19; TRBD2 is a possible D gene (6 bases). Trimming pared 6 bases from V and 0 bases from J, leaving 18 bases between. This CDR3 has 18 residues. The germline V gene encodes CDR1 LNHDA and CDR2 SQIVND (reference sequence). The CDR3 spells CASSTPLGGSSGANVLTF. CDR3 in DNA: TGTGCCAGTAGCACCCCCCTCGGGGGTAGCTCTGGGGCCAACGTCCTGACTTTC.

The chain carries TRBV7-9 and TRBJ2-2, with 9 bases aligning to TRBD2. Per germline, CDR1 SEHNR and CDR2 FQNEAQ (reference sequence). The V and J ends lost 3 bases and 5 bases, in that order; junction bases with no gene match: 7. CDR3 length: 16 amino acids. CDR3 protein: CASSLLAGAVTGELFF. As DNA, the CDR3 is TGTGCCAGCAGCTTGTTAGCGGGGGCTGTGACCGGGGAGCTGTTTTTT.

This clonotype was detected a few times. The V and J genes are TRBV6-2 or TRBV6-3 and TRBJ2-7; 9 bases agree with TRBD1. J was trimmed by 4 bases and V by 5 bases; bases with no gene match: 6. This CDR3 region has 14 residues. Germline CDR1 and CDR2: MNHEY and SVGEGT. The CDR3 sequence: CASSLQGALYEQYF. CDR3 in DNA: TGTGCCAGCAGTCTACAGGGGGCTCTGTACGAGCAGTACTTC.

V is TRBV18 and J is TRBJ1-2; possibly TRBD1 for D (6 bases). The CDR3 consists of 15 residues. V lost 4 bases and J 6 bases, leaving 18 bases between the germline ends. Germline V CDR1 and CDR2: KGHSH, LQKENI. CDR3 coding DNA: TGTGCCAGCTCACAAAGGGACATCGTTGGCGATGGCTACACCTTC. It translates to CASSQRDIVGDGYTF.

This clonotype was recorded a few times. J is TRBJ1-4 and V is TRBV5-6; the match to TRBD1 covers 8 bases. From germline, CDR1 is SGHDT and CDR2 YYEEEE. The CDR3 totals 16 residues. V lost 1 base to trimming and J lost 2 bases; unmatched junction nucleotides: 4. The CDR3 loop is CASSLYRTGTNEKLFF. CDR3 sequence (DNA): TGTGCCAGCAGCTTGTATCGGACAGGGACTAATGAAAAACTGTTTTTT.

The chain carries TRBV6-2 or TRBV6-3 and TRBJ2-1; D is perhaps TRBD1 or TRBD2 (5 bases each). Germline V gives CDR1 MNHEY, CDR2 SVGEGT. CDR3 length: 15 amino acids. The V and J ends lost 6 bases and 9 bases respectively, with 21 bases between them. The CDR3 bases are TGTGCCAGCAGGGGGTCGGGGCCGGGGATCATTGAGCAGTTCTTC. Translating gives CASRGSGPGIIEQFF.

The genes are TRBV24-1 and TRBJ2-5; D is perhaps TRBD2 (7 bases). Germline loops: CDR1 KGHDR, CDR2 SFDVKD. The CDR3 has 13 amino acids. The V and J ends lost 5 bases and 4 bases respectively, with 10 bases between them. CDR3 sequence: CATSAAGAETQYF. The CDR3 DNA follows: TGTGCCACCAGTGCGGCGGGGGCAGAGACCCAGTACTTC.

By frequency in the sample, this clonotype is medium-sized. This chain links TRBV12-3 or TRBV12-4 with TRBJ2-2; D is perhaps TRBD1 (6 bases). Trimming removed 3 bases at V and 0 bases at J, with 8 bases between. There are 15 residues in the CDR3. CDR3 region: CASSLGTPNTGELFF. In nucleotides, the CDR3 is TGTGCCAGCAGTTTGGGGACACCGAACACCGGGGAGCTGTTTTTT.

This clonotype qualifies as medium-sized. The chain recombines TRBV13 with TRBJ2-1; D might be TRBD2 (6 bases). V was pared by 0 bases and J by 5 bases, with 8 bases between. Germline V gene sequence: CDR1 PRHDT, CDR2 FYEKMQ (reference sequence). The length of the CDR3 is 14 residues. CDR3 bases: TGTGCCAGCAGCTTAGGCCGGAGGGACAATGAGCAGTTCTTC. Amino acid sequence: CASSLGRRDNEQFF.

CDR3 residues: CASSFAGGGLGNQPQHF. For the CDR3, the DNA is TGTGCCAGCAGTTTCGCCGGGGGAGGGTTGGGGAATCAGCCCCAGCATTTT. The chain uses TRBV12-3 or TRBV12-4 and TRBJ1-5; possibly TRBD1 for D (5 bases). The CDR3 spans 17 residues. The V end lost 3 bases, the J end lost 4 bases, and 19 bases lay between the germline ends.

V gene TRBV24-1 combines with J gene TRBJ2-3, with 12 bases that match TRBD2. With V trimmed by 3 bases and J by 6 bases, 9 bases remained unmatched. This CDR3 is 17 amino acids long. The V gene's germline CDR1 is KGHDR and CDR2 SFDVKD. The CDR3 DNA reads TGTGCCACCAGTGATCGCCGGACTAGCGGGGAGCGGGATACGCAGTATTTT. This encodes CATSDRRTSGERDTQYF.

CDR3 coding DNA: TGTGCCAGTAGTGCACAGGGGGCGCACCCTAACACTGAAGCTTTCTTT. Its protein product is CASSAQGAHPNTEAFF. This chain connects TRBV19 to TRBJ1-1; 9 nucleotides line up with TRBD1. The CDR3 extends over 16 amino acids. Germline CDR1 and CDR2: LNHDA and SQIVND (reference sequence). The ends lost 5 bases at V and 2 bases at J; junction bases unmatched: 9.

The chain combines TRBV7-2 with TRBJ2-2; D gene unclear. Deletions cut 2 bases from V and 2 bases from J, with 9 bases between. Per germline, CDR1 SGHTA and CDR2 FQGNSA. This CDR3 spans 15 amino acids. The CDR3, as DNA: TGTGCCAGCAGCTTACCACTCCCCAACACCGGGGAGCTGTTTTTT. Encoded protein: CASSLPLPNTGELFF.

The rearrangement links TRBV6-5 to TRBJ1-4; 8 bases line up with TRBD1. Germline V CDR1 and CDR2: MNHEY, SVGAGI. After removal of 0 bases from V and 10 bases from J, the junction contained 7 bases not matched to a gene. This CDR3 is built from 15 residues. The CDR3: CASSYSGQARGKLFF. The CDR3 DNA reads as TGTGCCAGCAGTTACTCGGGACAGGCCCGTGGAAAACTGTTTTTT.

The genes are TRBV7-9 and TRBJ1-4; D may be TRBD1 (6 bases). The CDR3 runs to 13 residues. The germline V and J ends were trimmed by 6 bases and 11 bases, with 16 bases remaining between them. The germline gives CDR1 SEHNR, CDR2 FQNEAQ (reference sequence). CDR3 nucleotide sequence: TGTGCCAGCAGTCCCGCCGAGGGGGGGAAACTGTTTTTT. Translated, it gives CASSPAEGGKLFF.

On this clonotype itself: At one end, the junction sequence differs from germline, possibly due to a read error. This chain uses TRBV20-1 with TRBJ1-2; possible D gene TRBD1, 6 bases. Per germline, CDR1 DFQATT and CDR2 SNEGSKA (reference sequence). This CDR3 comprises 14 residues. The CDR3 protein is CSALNRDTLYGYTF. CDR3 nucleotide sequence: TGTAGTGCCCTAAACCGGGACACCCTCTATGGCTACACCTTC.

The chain uses TRBV6-1 and TRBJ1-6, with D tentatively TRBD1 (5 bases). Germline CDR1 and CDR2: MNHNS and SASEGT. The length of the CDR3 is 14 residues. V lost 7 bases, J lost 9 bases, and 16 bases lay in between. The CDR3 nucleotides read TGTGCCAGCACCCAAGTGGGGGATCCTTCACCCCTCCACTTT. As protein: CASTQVGDPSPLHF.

This rearrangement joins TRBV5-6 to TRBJ2-3; D uncertain. Trimming cost V 2 bases and J 0 bases, with 10 bases left between them. Germline V gene lookup returns CDR1 SGHDT and CDR2 YYEEEE. This CDR3 region has 15 residues. Here the CDR3 reads CASSFVGSSTDTQYF. The CDR3 DNA follows: TGTGCCAGCAGCTTCGTTGGCAGTAGCACAGATACGCAGTATTTT.

A word on this clonotype: Just one base apart from a much larger clone, this may be a read error. The chain links TRBV27 to TRBJ2-7; a possible D gene is TRBD1 (6 bases). The CDR3 consists of 16 residues. Germline V gene sequence: CDR1 MNHEY, CDR2 SMNVEV (reference sequence). The ends were cut back, 4 bases at V and 6 bases at J, with 22 bases in the middle. The CDR3 is CASSWAPTARGSEQYF. In DNA, the CDR3 is TGTGCCAGCAGTTGGGCACCGACGGCCAGGGGAAGCGAGCAGTACTTC.

This clonotype qualifies as medium-sized. The chain links TRBV12-3 or TRBV12-4 to TRBJ2-7; 8 positions match TRBD1. After removal of 1 base from V and 6 bases from J, the junction contained 5 bases not matched to a gene. This CDR3 region has 14 residues. CDR3 in DNA: TGTGCCAGCAGTTTAGGGGGAACAGGGGGCGAGCAGTACTTC. Translation: CASSLGGTGGEQYF.

A remark on this clonotype: This sequence may be a read error, since a much larger clone differs from it by one base. The chain couples TRBV27 to TRBJ2-7; D not resolved. This CDR3 has 14 amino acids. Deletions cut 2 bases from V and 5 bases from J, with 13 bases between. Germline V gives CDR1 MNHEY, CDR2 SMNVEV (reference sequence). CDR3 sequence: CASSLDGTGNEQYF. The CDR3 DNA reads as TGTGCCAGCAGTTTAGACGGTACCGGTAACGAGCAGTACTTC.

This clonotype has more than one count but fewer than ten. This chain links TRBV5-4 with TRBJ2-7; 11 bases agree with TRBD2. Germline CDR1 is SGHNT and CDR2 is YYREEE (reference sequence). The CDR3 spans 16 residues. V trimming: 4 bases; J trimming: 6 bases; junction bases outside the gene matches: 12. The CDR3 DNA is TGTGCCAGCAGCGGTAGCGGGGGGGCAGGCTCTCTCGAGCAGTACTTC. This translates into CASSGSGGAGSLEQYF.

The chain combines TRBV6-5 with TRBJ1-2; D is unclear. Deletions cut 0 bases from V and 4 bases from J, with 6 bases between. This CDR3 spans 13 amino acids. The germline CDR1 and CDR2 sequences are MNHEY and SVGAGI. In nucleotides, the CDR3 is TGTGCCAGCAGTTACTCGGACGGCTATGGCTACACCTTC. This codes for CASSYSDGYGYTF.